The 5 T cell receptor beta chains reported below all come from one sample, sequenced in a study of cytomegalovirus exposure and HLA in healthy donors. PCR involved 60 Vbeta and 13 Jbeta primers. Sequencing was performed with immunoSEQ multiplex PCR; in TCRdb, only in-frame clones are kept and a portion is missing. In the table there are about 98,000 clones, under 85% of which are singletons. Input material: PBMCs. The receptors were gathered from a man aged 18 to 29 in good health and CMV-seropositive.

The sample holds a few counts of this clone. For the CDR3, the DNA is TGTGCCAGCACCCGGGACAGGGGGAGCAATCAGCCCCAGCATTTT. The encoded protein is CASTRDRGSNQPQHF. The chain is built from TRBV6-1 and TRBJ1-5; TRBD1 agrees at 11 bases. The CDR3 has 15 residues. Per the germline V gene, CDR1 is MNHNS and CDR2 is SASEGT. V trimming: 7 bases; J trimming: 1 base; junction bases outside the gene matches: 3.

CDR3 protein: CASSLAAGSIAGELFF. CDR3 nucleotide sequence: TGTGCCAGCAGCTTAGCGGCAGGAAGTATAGCCGGGGAGCTGTTTTTT. The chain combines TRBV7-8 with TRBJ2-2; no firm D call. In germline, CDR1 is SGHVS, CDR2 FQNEAQ. Trimming left V 0 bases short and J 6 bases short, with 14 bases between. This CDR3 is 16 amino acids long. Looking up the rest from reference TRBV7-8 and TRBJ2-2 gives the full variable domain: GAGVSQSPRYKVAKRGQDVALRCDPISGHVSLFWYQQALGQGPEFLTYFQNEAQLDKSGLPSDRFFAERPEGSVSTLKIQRTQQEDSAVYLCASSLAAGSIAGELFFGEGSRLTVL.

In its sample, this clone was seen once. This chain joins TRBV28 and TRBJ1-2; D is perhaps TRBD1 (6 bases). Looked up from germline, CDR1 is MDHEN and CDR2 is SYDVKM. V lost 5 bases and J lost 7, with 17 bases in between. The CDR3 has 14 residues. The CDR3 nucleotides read TGTGCCAGCAGTCAGTCCGGCAGGGGTGGTGGCTACACCTTC. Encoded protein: CASSQSGRGGGYTF.

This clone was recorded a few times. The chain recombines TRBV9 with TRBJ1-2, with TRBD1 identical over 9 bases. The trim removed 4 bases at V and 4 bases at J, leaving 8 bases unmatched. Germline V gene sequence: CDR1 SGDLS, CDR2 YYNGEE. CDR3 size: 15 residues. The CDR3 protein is CASSLPRTGAYGYTF. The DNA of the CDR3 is TGTGCCAGCAGCTTACCCCGGACAGGGGCCTATGGCTACACCTTC.

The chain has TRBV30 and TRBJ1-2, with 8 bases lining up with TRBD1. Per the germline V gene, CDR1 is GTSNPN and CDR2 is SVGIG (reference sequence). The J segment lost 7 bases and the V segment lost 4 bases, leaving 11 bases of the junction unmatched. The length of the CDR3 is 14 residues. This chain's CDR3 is CAWTRAGGKIGYTF. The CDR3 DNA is TGTGCCTGGACCAGGGCAGGGGGCAAGATTGGCTACACCTTC.